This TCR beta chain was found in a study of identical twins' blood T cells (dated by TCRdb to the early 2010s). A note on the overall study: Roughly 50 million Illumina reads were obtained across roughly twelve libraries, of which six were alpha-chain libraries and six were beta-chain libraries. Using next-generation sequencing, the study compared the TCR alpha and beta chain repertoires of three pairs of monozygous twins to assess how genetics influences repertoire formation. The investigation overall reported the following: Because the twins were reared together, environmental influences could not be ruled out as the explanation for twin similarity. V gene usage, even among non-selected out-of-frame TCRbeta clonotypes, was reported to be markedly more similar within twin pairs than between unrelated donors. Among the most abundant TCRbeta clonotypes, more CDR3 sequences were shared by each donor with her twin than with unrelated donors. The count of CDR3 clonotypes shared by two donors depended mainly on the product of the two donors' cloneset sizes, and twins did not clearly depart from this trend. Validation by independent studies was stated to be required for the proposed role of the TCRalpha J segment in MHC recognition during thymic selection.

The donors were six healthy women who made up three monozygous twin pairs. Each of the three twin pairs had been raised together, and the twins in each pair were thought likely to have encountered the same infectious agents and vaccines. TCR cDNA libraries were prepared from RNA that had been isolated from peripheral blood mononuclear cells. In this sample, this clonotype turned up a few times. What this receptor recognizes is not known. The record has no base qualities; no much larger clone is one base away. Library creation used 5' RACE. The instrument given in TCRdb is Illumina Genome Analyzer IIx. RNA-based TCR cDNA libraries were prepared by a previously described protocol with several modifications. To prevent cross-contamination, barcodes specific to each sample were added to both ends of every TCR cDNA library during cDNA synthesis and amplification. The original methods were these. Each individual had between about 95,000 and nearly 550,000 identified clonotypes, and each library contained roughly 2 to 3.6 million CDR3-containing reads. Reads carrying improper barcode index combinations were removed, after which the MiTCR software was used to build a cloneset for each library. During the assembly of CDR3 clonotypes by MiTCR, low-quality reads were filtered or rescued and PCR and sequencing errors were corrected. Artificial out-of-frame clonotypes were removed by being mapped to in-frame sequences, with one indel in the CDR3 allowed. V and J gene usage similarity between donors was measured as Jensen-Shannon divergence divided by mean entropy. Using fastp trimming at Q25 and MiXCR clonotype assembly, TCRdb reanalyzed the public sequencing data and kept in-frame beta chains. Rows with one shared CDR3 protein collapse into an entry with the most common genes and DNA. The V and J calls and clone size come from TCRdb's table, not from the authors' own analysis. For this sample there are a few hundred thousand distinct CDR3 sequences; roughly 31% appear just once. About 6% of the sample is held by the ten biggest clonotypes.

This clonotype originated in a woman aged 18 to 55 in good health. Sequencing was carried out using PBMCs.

The base sequence is TGCAGCGCCCCGGGGCCCTCCTACAATGAGCAGTTCTTC. This gives the protein CSAPGPSYNEQFF. This chain joins TRBV29-1 to TRBJ2-1; the D segment might be TRBD1 or TRBD2, since each matches 5 bases. CDR1 SQVTM and CDR2 ANQGSEA were looked up in the germline V gene. Measured from the cysteine to the phenylalanine, the CDR3 is 13 residues long. Only the CDR3 part of the read is kept: 39 bases, read in frame from the first base. At the junction V is shortened by 7 bases and J by 0 bases, with 10 bases in between.